This T cell receptor (beta chain) appears in the sequencing data of a study of blood T cell repertoires in COVID-19. Repertoires were generated with immunoSEQ multiplex PCR, while TCRdb's copy carries only in-frame clones and drops some. The repertoire holds about 13,000 clones, with roughly 88% as singletons. CDR1 is MNHEY, CDR2 SVGEGT, per germline. The CDR3 runs to 15 residues. Trimming took off 3 bases at V and 0 bases at J, with 6 bases between the two ends. This chain links TRBV6-2 or TRBV6-3 with TRBJ2-6, with D unresolved. The TCR originated in a human donor in a cohort sampled during active COVID-19. Material: peripheral blood. CDR3 protein: CASSYDFSGANVLTF. The CDR3 coding sequence is TGTGCCAGCAGTTATGACTTCTCTGGGGCCAACGTCCTGACTTTC.